This entry lists 13 T cell receptor beta chains sequenced from one sample in a study of blood T cells in healthy people across ages. Combining a sample-barcoded 5' primer with a J-beta primer mix, a second PCR ran for roughly 7 to 11 cycles. One entry per CDR3 protein, called by TCRdb with MiXCR from the 5' RACE reads. The sample includes 1.8 million or so distinct CDR3 sequences, roughly 43% of them seen just once. The source material was blood. These TCRs come from a human donor in good health.

The genes are TRBV18 and TRBJ2-2, with D possibly TRBD2 on 6 matching bases. CDR1 and CDR2 from the germline V gene are KGHSH and LQKENI. The CDR3 covers 23 residues. V dropped 3 bases and J dropped 1 base, with 33 bases sitting between them. The CDR3 sequence is CASSPIYSVGRVVISGNTGELFF. In DNA, the CDR3 is TGTGCCAGCTCACCGATCTATTCCGTAGGGCGCGTCGTCATTAGCGGGAACACCGGGGAGCTGTTTTTT. Drawing the rest from reference TRBV18 and TRBJ2-2, the complete variable domain is NAGVMQNPRHLVRRRGQEARLRCSPMKGHSHVYWYRQLPEEGLKFMVYLQKENIIDESGMPKERFSAEFPKEGPSILRIQQVVRGDSAAYFCASSPIYSVGRVVISGNTGELFFGEGSRLTVL.

In this sample, this clonotype turned up a few times. This rearrangement joins TRBV29-1 to TRBJ1-1; D call uncertain. V dropped 6 bases and J dropped 5 bases, with 13 bases sitting between them. Germline lookup yields CDR1 SQVTM and CDR2 ANQGSEA. The CDR3 spans 12 residues. CDR3 in amino acids: CSVDNGRTEAFF. The CDR3 nucleotides are TGCAGCGTGGATAACGGTCGGACTGAAGCTTTCTTT.

This sequence joins TRBV7-2 and TRBJ1-1; D gene unclear. Germline V CDR1 and CDR2: SGHTA, FQGNSA. This CDR3 is 14 amino acids long. V lost 1 base and J 4 bases, leaving 10 bases between the germline ends. In DNA, the CDR3 is TGTGCCAGCAGCTTAGTTGGTTGGGTCACTGAAGCTTTCTTT. Its protein product is CASSLVGWVTEAFF.

This sequence joins TRBV28 and TRBJ2-3, with a weak D call TRBD2 (5 bases). CDR1 MDHEN and CDR2 SYDVKM come from the germline V gene. Between the trimmed V and J ends, which lost 10 bases and 0 bases, there was a span of 11 bases. The length of the CDR3 is 13 residues. The chain's CDR3 is CATKRGSTDTQYF. For the CDR3, the DNA is TGTGCCACCAAACGAGGGAGCACAGATACGCAGTATTTT.

The chain combines TRBV4-1 with TRBJ1-2, with D maybe TRBD1 (5 bases). This CDR3 is built from 15 residues. Trimming removed 2 bases from V and 2 bases from J, with 12 bases in between. The germline V gene has CDR1 MGHRA and CDR2 YSYEKL. The DNA of the CDR3 is TGCGCCAGCAGCCAAAAAGTGGGGGACAACTATGGCTACACCTTC. It encodes CASSQKVGDNYGYTF.

This clonotype has just a few counts. The junction does not match germline at one end; this may be a read error. This sequence joins TRBV6-6 and TRBJ1-5; the D gene is possibly TRBD1 (5 bases). Germline values: CDR1 MNHNY, CDR2 SVGAGI (reference sequence). This CDR3 region has 13 residues. The CDR3 region is CASSYVGDQPRHF. CDR3 coding DNA: TGTGCCAGCAGTTACGTGGGGGATCAGCCCCGGCATTTT.

This sequence joins TRBV30 and TRBJ1-5; D uncertain. The CDR3 is 13 amino acids. Trimming removed 0 bases from V and 5 bases from J, with 8 bases in between. The germline gives CDR1 GTSNPN, CDR2 SVGIG (reference sequence). CDR3 DNA: TGTGCCTGGAGTGTGTACGGGGATCAGCCCCAGCATTTT. This sequence encodes CAWSVYGDQPQHF.

The J gene is TRBJ2-5, the V gene TRBV4-1; D gene uncertain. The V end lost 8 bases, the J end lost 3 bases, and 19 bases lay between the germline ends. The germline gives CDR1 MGHRA, CDR2 YSYEKL. This CDR3 contains 15 residues. This CDR3 is CASGRAQLPEETQYF. The CDR3 DNA follows: TGCGCCAGCGGTCGGGCCCAGCTACCCGAAGAGACCCAGTACTTC.

The chain links TRBV12-3 or TRBV12-4 to TRBJ2-4, with D maybe TRBD1 (5 bases). The CDR3 extends over 17 amino acids. V lost 6 bases to trimming and J lost 8 bases, with 26 bases between them. DNA of the CDR3: TGTGCCAGCAGCCCTGGATCTCCGAGGACCGTAGGGGACATTCAGTACTTC. Its protein product is CASSPGSPRTVGDIQYF.

This sequence joins TRBV20-1 and TRBJ1-2, with a tentative D call TRBD1 (5 bases). Germline V gene sequence: CDR1 DFQATT, CDR2 SNEGSKA (reference sequence). The V end was cut by 4 bases, the J end by 4 bases, with 16 bases between. The CDR3 extends over 14 amino acids. As DNA, the CDR3 is TGCAGTGCTACCACGACAGTTGGCGTCTATGGCTACACCTTC. Translated, it gives CSATTTVGVYGYTF.

This clonotype was picked up a small number of times. The chain recombines TRBV4-3 with TRBJ2-1; D call uncertain. CDR1 is LGHNA, CDR2 YSLEER, per germline. The CDR3 consists of 15 residues. V dropped 2 bases and J dropped 0 bases, with 8 bases sitting between them. This CDR3 reads CASSQKPGSYNEQFF. Here the CDR3 DNA reads TGCGCCAGCAGCCAAAAACCAGGCTCCTACAATGAGCAGTTCTTC.

The V call is TRBV12-3 or TRBV12-4, the J call TRBJ2-1, with 7 bases lining up with TRBD1. J was trimmed by 7 bases and V by 5 bases; bases with no gene match: 11. The CDR3 spans 15 residues. The CDR3 region is CASSITGVSGNEQFF. CDR3 coding DNA: TGTGCCAGCAGTATTACAGGGGTTTCAGGGAATGAGCAGTTCTTC.

The V and J genes are TRBV13 and TRBJ2-3, with 9 bases aligning to TRBD1. V lost 5 bases and J lost 6; bases outside the gene matches: 15. Germline V gene data show CDR1 as PRHDT and CDR2 as FYEKMQ (reference sequence). The CDR3 loop spans 17 amino acids. The CDR3 spells CASSPLRGQGNSDTQYF. The CDR3 coding sequence is TGTGCCAGCAGCCCCCTAAGAGGACAGGGGAACTCGGATACGCAGTATTTT. Complete variable domain (other parts from reference TRBV13 and TRBJ2-3): AAGVIQSPRHLIKEKRETATLKCYPIPRHDTVYWYQQGPGQDPQFLISFYEKMQSDKGSIPDRFSAQQFSDYHSELNMSSLELGDSALYFCASSPLRGQGNSDTQYFGPGTRLTVL.